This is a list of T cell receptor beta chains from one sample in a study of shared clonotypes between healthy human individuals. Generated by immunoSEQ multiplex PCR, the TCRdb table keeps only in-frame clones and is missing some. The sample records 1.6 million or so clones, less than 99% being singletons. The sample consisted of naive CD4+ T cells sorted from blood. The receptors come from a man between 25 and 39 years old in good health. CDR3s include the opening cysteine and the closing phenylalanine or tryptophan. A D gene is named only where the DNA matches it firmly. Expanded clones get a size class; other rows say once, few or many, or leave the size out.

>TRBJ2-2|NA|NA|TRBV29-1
CSVGTTNTGELFF
TGCAGCGTTGGGACCACGAACACCGGGGAGCTGTTTTTT
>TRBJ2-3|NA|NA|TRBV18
CASSPPGGRVMDTQYF
TGTGCCAGCTCACCCCCCGGGGGTAGGGTAATGGATACGCAGTATTTT
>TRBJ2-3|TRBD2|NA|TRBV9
CASSVGRGGRASDTQYF
TGTGCCAGCAGCGTAGGGCGAGGCGGGAGGGCCTCAGATACGCAGTATTTT
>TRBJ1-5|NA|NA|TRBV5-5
CASSLRSNQPQHF
TGTGCCAGCAGCTTGAGAAGCAATCAGCCCCAGCATTTT
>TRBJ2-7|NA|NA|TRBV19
CASSNSSRVWYEQYF
TGTGCCAGTAGTAACTCTTCCAGGGTTTGGTACGAGCAGTACTTC
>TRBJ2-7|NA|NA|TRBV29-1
CSVMVPPYEQYF
TGCAGCGTTATGGTCCCACCTTACGAGCAGTACTTC
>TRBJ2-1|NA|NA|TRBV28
CAISDRVSYNEQFF
TGTGCCATCTCCGATCGGGTTTCGTACAATGAGCAGTTCTTC
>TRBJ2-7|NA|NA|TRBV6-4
CASKPSTGSYEQYF
TGTGCCAGCAAGCCCTCGACAGGCTCCTACGAGCAGTACTTC
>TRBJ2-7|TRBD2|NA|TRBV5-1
CASSFRLAPSSYEQYF
TGCGCCAGCAGCTTTCGACTAGCGCCGAGCTCCTACGAGCAGTACTTC
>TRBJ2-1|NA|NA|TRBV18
CASSPTLSSYNEQFF
TGTGCCAGCTCCCCAACATTAAGCTCCTACAATGAGCAGTTCTTC
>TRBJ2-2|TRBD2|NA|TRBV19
CASSIPTSGRGNTGELFF
TGTGCCAGTAGTATCCCGACTAGCGGGAGAGGGAACACCGGGGAGCTGTTTTTT
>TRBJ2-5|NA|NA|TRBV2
CASSEASMAQETQYF
TGTGCCAGCAGTGAAGCCTCGATGGCTCAAGAGACCCAGTACTTC
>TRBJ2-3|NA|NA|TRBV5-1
CASSLNTADTQYF
TGCGCCAGCAGCTTGAACACCGCAGATACGCAGTATTTT
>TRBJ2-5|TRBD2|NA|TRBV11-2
CASGHAGGPGETQYF
TGTGCCAGCGGCCACGCGGGAGGGCCGGGGGAGACCCAGTACTTC
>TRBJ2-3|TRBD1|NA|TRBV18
CASSRSPGQGADTQYF
TGTGCCAGCTCAAGATCGCCGGGACAGGGGGCAGATACGCAGTATTTT
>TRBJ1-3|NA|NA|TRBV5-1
CASSSGSPVRNTIYF
TGCGCCAGCAGCTCAGGCAGCCCGGTGCGGAACACCATATATTTT
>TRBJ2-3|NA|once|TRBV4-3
CASSPGQPHTQYF
TGCGCCAGCAGCCCCGGACAGCCCCATACGCAGTATTTT
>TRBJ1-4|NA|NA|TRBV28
CASSFEEKLFF
TGTGCCAGCAGTTTTGAGGAAAAACTGTTTTTT
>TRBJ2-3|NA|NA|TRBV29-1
CSVSGAPTDTQYF
TGCAGCGTTTCAGGGGCCCCCACAGATACGCAGTATTTT
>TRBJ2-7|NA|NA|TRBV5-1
CASSLVSGPYEQYF
TGCGCCAGCAGCTTGGTCTCAGGGCCCTACGAGCAGTACTTC
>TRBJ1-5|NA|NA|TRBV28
CASSSTGSFNSNQPQHF
TGTGCCAGCAGTTCGACAGGCTCCTTTAATAGCAATCAGCCCCAGCATTTT
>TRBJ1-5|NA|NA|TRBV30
CAWSVRTPNPNQPQHF
TGTGCCTGGAGTGTAAGAACCCCAAACCCCAATCAGCCCCAGCATTTT
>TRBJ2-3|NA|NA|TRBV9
CASSATRDQGSSTDTQYF
TGTGCCAGCAGCGCGACGCGGGACCAGGGCTCTAGCACAGATACGCAGTATTTT
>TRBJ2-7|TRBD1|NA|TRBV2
CASSADRVSYEQYF
TGTGCCAGCAGTGCAGACAGGGTCTCCTACGAGCAGTACTTC
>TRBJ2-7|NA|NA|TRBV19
CASSRERSHEQYF
TGTGCCAGTAGTAGGGAGCGTTCACACGAGCAGTACTTC
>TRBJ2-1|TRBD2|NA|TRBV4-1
CASSLGREHYEQFF
TGCGCCAGCAGCCTGGGGCGGGAGCACTATGAGCAGTTCTTC
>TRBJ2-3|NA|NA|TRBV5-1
CASSLFVQGTDTQYF
TGCGCCAGCAGCTTGTTTGTCCAGGGCACAGATACGCAGTATTTT
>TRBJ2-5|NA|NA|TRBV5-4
CASSFGVRGQETQYF
TGTGCCAGCAGCTTCGGCGTTCGGGGCCAAGAGACCCAGTACTTC
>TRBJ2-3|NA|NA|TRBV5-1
CASSSGRTGATDTQYF
TGCGCCAGCAGCTCCGGGAGAACGGGAGCCACAGATACGCAGTATTTT
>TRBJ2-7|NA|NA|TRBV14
CASSQDRGSRSYEQYF
TGTGCCAGCAGCCAAGATCGGGGGTCGCGGTCCTACGAGCAGTACTTC
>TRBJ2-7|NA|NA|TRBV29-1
CSVEGGGGPLLREQYF
TGCAGCGTTGAAGGGGGTGGGGGACCCCTACTACGGGAGCAGTACTTC
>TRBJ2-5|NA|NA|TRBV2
CASRRETQYF
TGTGCCAGCCGTCGAGAGACCCAGTACTTC
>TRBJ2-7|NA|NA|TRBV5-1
CASSWGLNSYEQYF
TGCGCCAGCAGCTGGGGACTTAATTCCTACGAGCAGTACTTC
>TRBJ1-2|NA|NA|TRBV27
CASSFNGDYGYTF
TGTGCCAGCAGTTTTAACGGCGACTATGGCTACACCTTC
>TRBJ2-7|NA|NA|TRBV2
CASVIRESSYEQYF
TGTGCCAGCGTTATCAGGGAAAGCTCCTACGAGCAGTACTTC
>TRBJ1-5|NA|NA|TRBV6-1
CASSAVGTQPQHF
TGTGCCAGCAGTGCTGTGGGGACTCAGCCCCAGCATTTT
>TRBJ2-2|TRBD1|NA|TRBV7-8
CASSLRDRVLSGELFF
TGTGCCAGCAGCTTAAGGGACAGGGTCCTCTCCGGGGAGCTGTTTTTT
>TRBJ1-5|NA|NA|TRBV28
CASRGLSNQPQHF
TGTGCCAGCAGGGGGCTTAGCAATCAGCCCCAGCATTTT
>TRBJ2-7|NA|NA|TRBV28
CASSFTGIYYEQYF
TGTGCCAGCAGTTTTACCGGGATCTACTACGAGCAGTACTTC
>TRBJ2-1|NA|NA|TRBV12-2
CASPPLGTLRNEQFF
TGTGCAAGTCCTCCCCTCGGGACCCTCAGGAATGAGCAGTTCTTC
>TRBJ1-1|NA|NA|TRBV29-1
CSVSSRPNTEAFF
TGCAGCGTTTCGTCAAGACCTAACACTGAAGCTTTCTTT
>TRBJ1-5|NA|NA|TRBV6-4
CASSEPGHSNQPQHF
TGTGCCAGCAGTGAACCGGGACACAGCAATCAGCCCCAGCATTTT
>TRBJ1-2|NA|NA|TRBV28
CASTGRINYGYTF
TGTGCCAGCACCGGACGGATAAACTATGGCTACACCTTC